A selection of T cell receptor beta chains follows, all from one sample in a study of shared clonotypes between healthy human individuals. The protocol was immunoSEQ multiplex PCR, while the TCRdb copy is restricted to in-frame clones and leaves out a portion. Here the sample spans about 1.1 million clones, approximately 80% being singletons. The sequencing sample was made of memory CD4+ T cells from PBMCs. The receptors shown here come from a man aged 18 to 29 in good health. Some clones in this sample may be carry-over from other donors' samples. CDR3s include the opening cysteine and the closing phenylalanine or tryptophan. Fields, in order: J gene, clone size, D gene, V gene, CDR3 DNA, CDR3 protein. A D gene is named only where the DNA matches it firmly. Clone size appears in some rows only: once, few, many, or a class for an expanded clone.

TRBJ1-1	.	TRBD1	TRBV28	TGTGCCAGCAGAATGCGTGGGACAGGGGGGAAGAGGCTGAACACTGAAGCTTTCTTT	CASRMRGTGGKRLNTEAFF
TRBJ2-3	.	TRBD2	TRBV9	TGTGCCAGCAGCGTCACTAGCGGTCCGCAGGATACGCAGTATTTT	CASSVTSGPQDTQYF
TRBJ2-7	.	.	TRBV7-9	TGTGCCAGCAGCCCGACACTACTTAACTACGAGCAGTACTTC	CASSPTLLNYEQYF
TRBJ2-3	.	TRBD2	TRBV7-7	TGTGCCTCCTTCTCCGGGACTAGCGGGGGGGTGGATACGCAGTATTTT	CASFSGTSGGVDTQYF
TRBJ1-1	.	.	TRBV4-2	TGTGCCAGCAGCCTGGAACGACAGGCGAAAGCTTTCTTT	CASSLERQAKAFF
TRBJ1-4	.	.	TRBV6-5	TGTGCCAGCAGTTATCGGGTCCGGGGAACTAATGAAAAACTGTTTTTT	CASSYRVRGTNEKLFF
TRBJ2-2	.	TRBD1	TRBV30	TGTGCCTGGAGACAGGGGGCAAACACCGGGGAGCTGTTTTTT	CAWRQGANTGELFF
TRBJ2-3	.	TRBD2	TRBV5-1	TGCGCCAGCAGCACCCCCGGGACTAGCGGCACAGATACGCAGTATTTT	CASSTPGTSGTDTQYF
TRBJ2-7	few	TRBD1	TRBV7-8	TGTGCCAGCAAACCGGGACAGGGGCGCACTAAGCAGTACTTC	CASKPGQGRTKQYF
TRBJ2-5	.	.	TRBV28	TGTGCCAGCAGTTATCTGGAGACCCAGTACTTC	CASSYLETQYF
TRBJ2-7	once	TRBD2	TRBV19	TGTGCCAGTAGTATCTTCGGTCTAGCGGGAGTCAACGAGCAGTACTTC	CASSIFGLAGVNEQYF
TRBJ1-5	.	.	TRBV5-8	TGTGCCAGCAGTTTGCAATTCGGACGGGGATTGAATAGCAATCAGCCCCAGCATTTT	CASSLQFGRGLNSNQPQHF
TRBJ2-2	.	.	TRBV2	TGTGCCAGCAGAGGGACCGGGGAGCTGTTTTTT	CASRGTGELFF
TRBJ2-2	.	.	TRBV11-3	TGTGCCAGCAGCCGAAGGGGGACCGGGGAGCTGTTTTTT	CASSRRGTGELFF
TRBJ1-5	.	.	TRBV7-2	TGTGCCAGCAGCTTACGTCAGGGCCAGCCCCAGCATTTT	CASSLRQGQPQHF
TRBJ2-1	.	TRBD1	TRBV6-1	TGTGCCAGCATGGGTACAGGGACAGGTCCCAATGAGCAGTTCTTC	CASMGTGTGPNEQFF